This T cell receptor beta chain was captured in a study of blood T cell repertoires in COVID-19 (dated by TCRdb to the early 2020s). General notes on the study: The collaborator samples originated in the United States, Italy and Spain and spanned the acute and convalescent phases of COVID-19. The material from the prospective study consisted of cDNA or gDNA derived from T cells, B-cell-depleted T cells, or PBMCs. Deeply sampled blood TCRbeta repertoires from subjects exposed to, actively infected with, or recovered from COVID-19 were included in the dataset. The repertoires were released in a freely available public database intended as a resource for research on the immune response to SARS-CoV-2. The samples were drawn from two sources: the first 160 participants of the ongoing ImmuneRACE study, and 950 to 1,500 subjects contributed by 6 global collaborators. The sample metadata nearly always contained a de-identified subject ID, COVID-19 status, age in years and sex. Where available, HLA class I and class II types were obtained from metadata supplied by the sample provider rather than from assay-based typing.

Concerning this clone itself: No cognate antigen has been identified for it. No base quality values were provided; no much bigger clone lies one nucleotide off.

Summary of the overall study and its limitations: How much clinical and demographic metadata was included differed by source and by participant, and the metadata was provided uncurated.

The CDR3 numbers 16 residues from cysteine through phenylalanine. The kept DNA is CDR3 alone, 48 bases in frame from the first base. Trimming costs V 2 bases and J 6 bases, and their ends lie 16 bases apart. CDR1 and CDR2 (SGHAT, FQNNGV) derive from the germline V gene. Each collaborating institution followed its own protocols to collect whole blood in K2EDTA tubes. For TCRbeta analysis, collaborator samples were shipped as frozen whole blood, as isolated PBMCs, or as DNA extracted from either sample type. The immunoSEQ Assay, a bias-controlled multiplex PCR, was used to amplify TCRbeta CDR3 regions from genomic DNA. The authors' pipeline ran thus. Nucleated cell counts per sample were estimated from amplification of reference gene primers within the assay. Sequence reads were collapsed and filtered to measure the absolute abundance of every unique TCRbeta CDR3 rearrangement. For each sample, productive Simpson clonality was calculated by taking the square root of Simpson's diversity index across productive rearrangements. Here the immuneACCESS table is served through TCRdb, limited to in-frame sequences with V and J called. Missing clones are a known gap in these copies; in checked studies unresolved V genes cover under half, and the rest lacks a known reason. From that table come the V and J calls and clone size; the DNA was used to work out D and trimming. The sample table shows around 140,000 clones, and roughly 88% are seen once. The top ten clones comprise more than 2% of the sample.

Sequenced material: peripheral blood. Rearrangement joined TRBV11-2 to TRBJ2-2; the D gene is not confidently resolved. The receptor was derived from a man aged 65 to 85 with active COVID-19. The CDR3 protein sequence reads: CASSLYAAVGAGELFF. The DNA is TGTGCCAGCAGCTTATATGCCGCCGTGGGCGCCGGGGAGCTGTTTTTT.